This T cell receptor beta chain originates from a study of blood T cell repertoires in COVID-19. The CDR3 consists of 12 residues. Trimming stripped 8 bases from V and 5 bases from J, with 13 bases between. CDR1 is WSHSY and CDR2 is SAAADI in the germline V gene. Original methodology: Nucleated cell counts were estimated from reference gene primer amplification. Clones were sequenced by immunoSEQ multiplex PCR, and TCRdb holds only the in-frame ones, with some missing. V and J calls and clone size are given by that table; D and trimming were obtained from the DNA. Among about 280,000 clones listed, 70% to 90% were seen once. Cohorts were assigned according to the clinical history that participants reported. Each recovered donor of Cohort 3 presented with two negative PCRs, clearance, or symptom resolution.

This sequence joins TRBV10-2 and TRBJ2-7, with D maybe TRBD1 (7 bases). The receptor was derived from a woman in her thirties who had recovered from COVID-19. Sequencing used PBMCs or T cells enriched from blood (not recorded which). The CDR3 reads CASSARGDEQYF. The CDR3 DNA sequence: TGCGCCAGCTCCGCCAGGGGGGACGAGCAGTACTTC.